This TCR beta chain was sequenced in a study of human T cells and chemical hapten exposure. Notes on the study in general: Among TCRs, those above 1 in 1000 frequency were unaffected by DPC sensitization.

This clonotype was seen many times. Its target is unknown. As for time point: patch test 1, 2 weeks after DPC sensitization. Treatment defined: therapeutic diphenylcyclopropenone sensitization with weekly scalp DPC. Trimming stripped 0 bases from V and 4 bases from J, with 18 bases between. Germline V gene lookup returns CDR1 SNHLY and CDR2 FYNNEI. The CDR3 is made up of 17 amino acids. TCRdb re-analysed the RACE reads in MiXCR, keeping a single row per CDR3 protein. The table shows under 450,000 distinct CDR3 sequences, with 4% to 5.5% occurring only once. The TCR comes from a woman in her 50s with alopecia areata. Some clones in this sample may be carry-over from other donors' samples. The chain carries TRBV2 and TRBJ1-1; D remains ambiguous. Sample: whole blood, taken in connection with sensitization to the hapten diphenylcyclopropenone (DPC). CDR3 sequence (DNA): TGTGCCAGCAGTGAAGCGGGAGGAAGCTTGCCGGGCACTGAAGCTTTCTTT. The encoded protein is CASSEAGGSLPGTEAFF.